This TCR beta chain comes out of a study of HIV-infected children after antiretroviral therapy interruption. About the study: Children had CD4+ above 500, viral load below 50 copies/ml, either treatment arm. Weeks 0, 48 and 150 were sampled under continuous treatment. Study conclusions and caveats: Naive CD4+ CDR3 sharing between time points fell after interruption began. The Gini coefficient of naive CD4+ repertoires rose, returning to baseline by 3 years.

There are many counts of this clonotype. Its matching antigen is unknown. Unique molecular identifiers were included in an RNA-based 3' RACE TCR library. One entry per CDR3 protein results from TCRdb running MiXCR on the 3' RACE reads. The sample has around 40,000 distinct CDR3 sequences, approximately 7% seen once. Germline V CDR1 and CDR2: LNHDA, SQIVND (reference sequence). V was clipped by 4 bases and J by 3 bases, with 8 bases between them. There are 13 residues in the CDR3. Treatment noted: PENTA 11 planned treatment interruption arm or continuous ART arm. The specimen was CD45RA+ CD4+ T cells from PBMCs, pooled from several time points, collected from a donor given antiretroviral therapy, either interrupted or continuous. The subset denotes: naive CD4+ CD45RA+ CD45RO- T cells. The chain has TRBV19 and TRBJ2-3; D is perhaps TRBD2 (6 bases). The origin of this receptor is a pool of human donors with HIV. This chain's CDR3 is CASSNGRTDTQYF. The CDR3 coding sequence is TGTGCCAGTAGTAACGGGAGAACAGATACGCAGTATTTT.